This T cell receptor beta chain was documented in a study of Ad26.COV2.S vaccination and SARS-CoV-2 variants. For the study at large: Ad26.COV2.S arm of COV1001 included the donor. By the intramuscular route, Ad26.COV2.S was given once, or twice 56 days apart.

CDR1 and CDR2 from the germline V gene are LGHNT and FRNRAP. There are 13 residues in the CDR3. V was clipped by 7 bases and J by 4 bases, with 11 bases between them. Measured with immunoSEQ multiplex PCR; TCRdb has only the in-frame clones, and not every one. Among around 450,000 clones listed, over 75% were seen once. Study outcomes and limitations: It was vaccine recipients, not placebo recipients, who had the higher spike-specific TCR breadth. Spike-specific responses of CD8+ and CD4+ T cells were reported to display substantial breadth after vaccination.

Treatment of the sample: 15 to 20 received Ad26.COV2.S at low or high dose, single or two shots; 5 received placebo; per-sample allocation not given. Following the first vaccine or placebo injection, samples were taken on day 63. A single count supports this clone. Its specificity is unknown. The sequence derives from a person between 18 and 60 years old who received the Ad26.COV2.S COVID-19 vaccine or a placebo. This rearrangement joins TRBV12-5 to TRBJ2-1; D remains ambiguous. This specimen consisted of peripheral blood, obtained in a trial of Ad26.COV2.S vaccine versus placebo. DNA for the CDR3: TGTGCTAGTGCCTCGGACCTGTACAATGAGCAGTTCTTC. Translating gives CASASDLYNEQFF.